Listed below are T cell receptor beta chains from one sample, sequenced in a study of blood T cell repertoires in COVID-19. Clones were sequenced by immunoSEQ multiplex PCR, and TCRdb holds only the in-frame ones, with some missing. This repertoire shows over 200,000 clones, 83% found once; its top ten account for around 1.3%. The sequenced material came from peripheral blood. These receptors came from a young woman with COVID-19, enrolled during active disease. Each CDR3 is given with its conserved first and last residue. The order of the fields is clone size, V gene, J gene, D gene, CDR3 protein, CDR3 DNA. The D gene is left open where the match is weak. Expanded clones are given a class, and other clones once, few, many or no size at all.

NA	TRBV7-2	TRBJ2-5	TRBD1	CASSFNRGSRETQYF	TGTGCCAGCAGCTTCAACAGGGGTTCCAGGGAGACCCAGTACTTC
once	TRBV30	TRBJ1-2	NA	CAWSGSSNGYTF	TGTGCCTGGAGTGGGAGCTCTAATGGCTACACCTTC
NA	TRBV5-6	TRBJ1-5	NA	CASSSRAGLGDQPQHF	TGTGCCAGCAGCTCAAGGGCAGGGCTAGGGGATCAGCCCCAGCATTTT
NA	TRBV25-1	TRBJ1-3	TRBD1	CGATGGNTIYF	TGTGGGGCGACAGGGGGAAACACCATATATTTT
NA	TRBV30	TRBJ1-5	NA	CAWSFQGNQPQHF	TGTGCCTGGAGTTTCCAGGGTAATCAGCCCCAGCATTTT
NA	TRBV3-1/TRBV3-2	TRBJ2-7	NA	CASSRRWGETPSYEQYF	TGTGCCAGCAGTCGTCGGTGGGGGGAAACACCATCCTACGAGCAGTACTTC
NA	TRBV7-9	TRBJ1-3	NA	CASSSAGGSGNTIYF	TGTGCCAGCAGCTCCGCCGGGGGGTCTGGAAACACCATATATTTT
NA	TRBV5-5	TRBJ1-3	NA	CASSLGHSSGSDTIYF	TGTGCCAGCAGCTTGGGACATTCGAGCGGCTCCGACACCATATATTTT
NA	TRBV10-3	TRBJ2-7	TRBD2	CAISEARGLAYEQYF	TGTGCCATCAGTGAGGCGAGGGGACTAGCCTACGAGCAGTACTTC
NA	TRBV14	TRBJ2-5	NA	CASSLETGPQETQYF	TGTGCCAGCAGCTTAGAGACAGGCCCTCAAGAGACCCAGTACTTC
NA	TRBV19	TRBJ1-2	TRBD1	CASRAGGGEGTF	TGTGCCAGTAGGGCAGGGGGTGGTGAAGGCACCTTC
NA	TRBV7-2	TRBJ2-5	TRBD2	CASSLNVAGDLPGAQYF	TGTGCCAGCAGCTTAAATGTGGCGGGAGACCTGCCCGGGGCCCAGTACTTC
NA	TRBV11-3	TRBJ2-7	NA	CASTSNPGGEQYF	TGTGCCAGCACTTCTAACCCAGGGGGGGAGCAGTACTTC
NA	TRBV9	TRBJ2-7	TRBD1	CASSVGPGQSYEQYF	TGTGCCAGCAGCGTAGGCCCGGGACAGTCCTACGAGCAGTACTTC
NA	TRBV3-1/TRBV3-2	TRBJ2-1	NA	CASSQEPGNSYNEQFF	TGTGCCAGCAGCCAAGAACCAGGTAACTCCTACAATGAGCAGTTCTTC
NA	TRBV10-2	TRBJ2-3	NA	CASRGTRLSTDTQYF	TGCGCCAGCAGGGGGACTCGATTAAGCACAGATACGCAGTATTTT
few	TRBV20-1	TRBJ2-1	NA	CSASRGLTNEQFF	TGCAGTGCTAGTCGGGGACTCACCAATGAGCAGTTCTTC
once	TRBV27	TRBJ2-2	TRBD2	CASSFDSGRSDTGELFF	TGTGCCAGCAGTTTTGACAGCGGGAGGTCGGACACCGGGGAGCTGTTTTTT
NA	TRBV11-2	TRBJ2-1	NA	CASSLPRGNEQFF	TGTGCCAGCAGCTTACCCCGGGGTAATGAGCAGTTCTTC
NA	TRBV10-3	TRBJ2-5	NA	CAISESGREETQYF	TGTGCCATCAGTGAGTCGGGCAGAGAAGAGACCCAGTACTTC
NA	TRBV28	TRBJ1-5	TRBD1	CASSLLGQGVQPQHF	TGTGCCAGCAGTCTACTTGGACAGGGTGTCCAGCCCCAGCATTTT
NA	TRBV7-2	TRBJ2-5	NA	CASSLWGDQETQYF	TGTGCCAGCAGCTTATGGGGCGACCAAGAGACCCAGTACTTC
NA	TRBV15	TRBJ1-1	NA	CATSGRGLFLNTEAFF	TGTGCCACCAGCGGAAGAGGACTGTTCTTGAACACTGAAGCTTTCTTT
once	TRBV19	TRBJ1-6	TRBD1	CASSGGTGGLSPLHF	TGTGCCAGTAGTGGGGGGACAGGGGGCCTCTCACCCCTCCACTTT
NA	TRBV21-1	TRBJ2-5	NA	CASSSPGGETQYF	TGTGCCAGCAGCAGCCCAGGGGGAGAGACCCAGTACTTC
few	TRBV24-1	TRBJ2-2	TRBD1	CATSEPPGGGETGELFF	TGTGCCACCAGTGAACCTCCAGGGGGCGGGGAAACCGGGGAGCTGTTTTTT
NA	TRBV5-6	TRBJ1-3	NA	CASSLGIQGYSGNTIYF	TGTGCCAGCAGCTTGGGAATACAGGGCTACTCTGGAAACACCATATATTTT
NA	TRBV29-1	TRBJ1-1	NA	CSVGGWMNTEAFF	TGCAGCGTTGGGGGCTGGATGAACACTGAAGCTTTCTTT